The clone carrying this TCR beta chain was observed a few times. This specimen belongs to a study of sequential checkpoint blockade in melanoma. On the study more broadly: Patients were randomized 1:1 to nivolumab-then-ipilimumab or ipilimumab-then-nivolumab first-line.

The CDR3 sequence is 14 residues long. Germline loops: CDR1 MNHGY, CDR2 SVAAGI. V lost 6 bases to trimming and J lost 4 bases; unmatched junction nucleotides: 5. As to treatment: randomized to nivolumab then ipilimumab (arm A) or the reverse (arm B). No patient had prior DNA-damaging chemotherapy. Generated by immunoSEQ multiplex PCR, the TCRdb table keeps only in-frame clones and is missing some. Among 18,000 or so clones listed, under 75% were seen once. The chain recombines TRBV6-9 with TRBJ1-5, with 8 nucleotides matching TRBD1. The clonotype comes from a human donor with melanoma. The sample here was CD8+ T cells sorted from blood (inferred from file names), taken from a patient given nivolumab and ipilimumab in sequence. CDR3: CASRRTGRNQPQHF. The CDR3 bases are TGTGCCAGCAGGAGGACAGGGCGTAATCAGCCCCAGCATTTT.